This is a list of T cell receptor beta chains from one sample in a study of beta chain features in type 1 diabetes. Profiling relied on immunoSEQ multiplex PCR, and the TCRdb table lists in-frame clones only, not all of them. Of around 150,000 clones detected, around 63% appear once; the ten largest clones hold 0.08% to 0.1%. Material for sequencing was naive CD4+ T cells from blood. The source of these receptors is a man aged 25-45 years with type 1 diabetes. Both conserved end residues are part of each CDR3. The D gene is left open where the match is weak. A clone size is listed for some rows: how often the clone was seen (once, few, many), or a class if it is expanded.

CDR3aa: CASASQETQYF
CDR3nt: TGTGCCAGCGCTTCTCAAGAGACCCAGTACTTC
d_gene: NA
j_gene: TRBJ2-5
abundance: NA
v_gene: TRBV27

CDR3aa: CASSLVGQGNADTQYF
CDR3nt: TGTGCCAGCAGCTTAGTAGGACAGGGGAATGCAGATACGCAGTATTTT
d_gene: TRBD1
j_gene: TRBJ2-3
abundance: NA
v_gene: TRBV7-6

CDR3aa: CSVDSGYTF
CDR3nt: TGCAGCGTTGACAGTGGCTACACCTTC
d_gene: NA
j_gene: TRBJ1-2
abundance: NA
v_gene: TRBV29-1

CDR3aa: CASSGQGARDYNEQFF
CDR3nt: TGTGCCAGCAGCGGACAGGGGGCGCGGGACTACAATGAGCAGTTCTTC
d_gene: TRBD1
j_gene: TRBJ2-1
abundance: few
v_gene: TRBV28

CDR3aa: CSVEAFSDPANVLTF
CDR3nt: TGCAGCGTTGAGGCCTTTTCGGACCCGGCCAACGTCCTGACTTTC
d_gene: NA
j_gene: TRBJ2-6
abundance: few
v_gene: TRBV29-1

CDR3aa: CSASDYEQYF
CDR3nt: TGCAGTGCTAGCGACTACGAGCAGTACTTC
d_gene: NA
j_gene: TRBJ2-7
abundance: NA
v_gene: TRBV20-1

CDR3aa: CASNQDAGTRDNNEQFF
CDR3nt: TGTGCCAGCAACCAAGATGCTGGGACTAGGGACAACAATGAGCAGTTCTTC
d_gene: TRBD2
j_gene: TRBJ2-1
abundance: few
v_gene: TRBV4-2

CDR3aa: CASGPVAVAGDEQFF
CDR3nt: TGTGCCAGCGGCCCCGTAGCGGTAGCCGGGGATGAGCAGTTCTTC
d_gene: NA
j_gene: TRBJ2-1
abundance: NA
v_gene: TRBV7-9

CDR3aa: CASSLQQPSYEQYF
CDR3nt: TGTGCCAGCAGTCTTCAGCAGCCCTCCTACGAGCAGTACTTC
d_gene: NA
j_gene: TRBJ2-7
abundance: NA
v_gene: TRBV25-1

CDR3aa: CASSLALGQGRETQYF
CDR3nt: TGCGCCAGCAGCTTGGCCCTGGGACAGGGGCGAGAGACCCAGTACTTC
d_gene: TRBD1
j_gene: TRBJ2-5
abundance: NA
v_gene: TRBV5-1

CDR3aa: CASSSMDRGTSFF
CDR3nt: TGTGCCAGCAGCTCCATGGACAGGGGGACATCTTTCTTT
d_gene: TRBD1
j_gene: TRBJ1-1
abundance: NA
v_gene: TRBV7-6

CDR3aa: CASSPALAGAYEQYF
CDR3nt: TGTGCCAGCAGCCCGGCGCTAGCGGGGGCCTACGAGCAGTACTTC
d_gene: TRBD2
j_gene: TRBJ2-7
abundance: NA
v_gene: TRBV7-9

CDR3aa: CAWRASSGNTIYF
CDR3nt: TGTGCCTGGAGAGCTAGCTCTGGAAACACCATATATTTT
d_gene: NA
j_gene: TRBJ1-3
abundance: NA
v_gene: TRBV30

CDR3aa: CASSTPDRGGYEQYF
CDR3nt: TGTGCCAGCAGCACCCCGGACAGGGGCGGCTACGAGCAGTACTTC
d_gene: TRBD1
j_gene: TRBJ2-7
abundance: NA
v_gene: TRBV7-9

CDR3aa: CASSSMTGTWFSGANVLTF
CDR3nt: TGTGCCAGCAGCTCCATGACAGGGACCTGGTTCTCTGGGGCCAACGTCCTGACTTTC
d_gene: TRBD1
j_gene: TRBJ2-6
abundance: NA
v_gene: TRBV11-2

CDR3aa: CASSQAPGGNYGYTF
CDR3nt: TGTGCCAGCAGCCAAGCCCCCGGGGGTAACTATGGCTACACCTTC
d_gene: NA
j_gene: TRBJ1-2
abundance: NA
v_gene: TRBV7-9

CDR3aa: CASSGTRLQETQYF
CDR3nt: TGTGCCAGCAGTGGGACGCGCCTCCAAGAGACCCAGTACTTC
d_gene: NA
j_gene: TRBJ2-5
abundance: NA
v_gene: TRBV25-1

CDR3aa: CASSKPAEYGYTF
CDR3nt: TGTGCCAGCAGTAAACCTGCGGAGTATGGCTACACCTTC
d_gene: NA
j_gene: TRBJ1-2
abundance: few
v_gene: TRBV5-6

CDR3aa: CASIGGNTEAFF
CDR3nt: TGTGCCAGCATTGGAGGGAACACTGAAGCTTTCTTT
d_gene: NA
j_gene: TRBJ1-1
abundance: NA
v_gene: TRBV27

CDR3aa: CAWSAGASGYTF
CDR3nt: TGTGCCTGGAGTGCAGGGGCGAGTGGCTACACCTTC
d_gene: NA
j_gene: TRBJ1-2
abundance: NA
v_gene: TRBV30

CDR3aa: CSVGRGRETQYF
CDR3nt: TGCAGCGTTGGGAGGGGCCGGGAGACCCAGTACTTC
d_gene: NA
j_gene: TRBJ2-5
abundance: NA
v_gene: TRBV29-1

CDR3aa: CASSLGARPTQYF
CDR3nt: TGCGCCAGCAGCTTGGGCGCCCGTCCTACCCAGTACTTC
d_gene: NA
j_gene: TRBJ2-5
abundance: once
v_gene: TRBV5-1

CDR3aa: CASRTPGQRYNSPLHF
CDR3nt: TGTGCCAGCAGGACCCCGGGACAACGATATAATTCACCCCTCCACTTT
d_gene: NA
j_gene: TRBJ1-6
abundance: NA
v_gene: TRBV6-6

CDR3aa: CAWSVLGDTEAFF
CDR3nt: TGTGCCTGGAGTGTACTAGGGGACACTGAAGCTTTCTTT
d_gene: NA
j_gene: TRBJ1-1
abundance: few
v_gene: TRBV30

CDR3aa: CASRQGNQPQHF
CDR3nt: TGTGCCAGTCGACAGGGCAATCAGCCCCAGCATTTT
d_gene: NA
j_gene: TRBJ1-5
abundance: NA
v_gene: TRBV19

CDR3aa: CASSYYRANTEAFF
CDR3nt: TGTGCCAGCAGTTACTACAGGGCAAACACTGAAGCTTTCTTT
d_gene: NA
j_gene: TRBJ1-1
abundance: NA
v_gene: TRBV6-5

CDR3aa: CATSGGGNSPLHF
CDR3nt: TGTGCCACCAGCGGGGGCGGTAATTCACCCCTCCACTTT
d_gene: NA
j_gene: TRBJ1-6
abundance: few
v_gene: TRBV15

CDR3aa: CASSSHATATYEQYF
CDR3nt: TGTGCCAGCAGCTCCCACGCGACAGCTACCTACGAGCAGTACTTC
d_gene: NA
j_gene: TRBJ2-7
abundance: NA
v_gene: TRBV9

CDR3aa: CSVEAEDRYNEQFF
CDR3nt: TGCAGCGTTGAAGCCGAAGACAGGTACAATGAGCAGTTCTTC
d_gene: NA
j_gene: TRBJ2-1
abundance: few
v_gene: TRBV29-1

CDR3aa: CSVERQGQETQYF
CDR3nt: TGCAGCGTTGAACGACAGGGCCAAGAGACCCAGTACTTC
d_gene: TRBD1
j_gene: TRBJ2-5
abundance: few
v_gene: TRBV29-1

CDR3aa: CSVQTGHGNQPQHF
CDR3nt: TGCAGCGTACAGACAGGCCATGGCAATCAGCCCCAGCATTTT
d_gene: NA
j_gene: TRBJ1-5
abundance: NA
v_gene: TRBV29-1

CDR3aa: CAWSVRAAAKNIQYF
CDR3nt: TGTGCCTGGAGTGTACGGGCAGCTGCCAAAAACATTCAGTACTTC
d_gene: NA
j_gene: TRBJ2-4
abundance: few
v_gene: TRBV30

CDR3aa: CASASPNLNTEAFF
CDR3nt: TGTGCCAGCGCCTCTCCCAACTTGAACACTGAAGCTTTCTTT
d_gene: NA
j_gene: TRBJ1-1
abundance: NA
v_gene: TRBV7-9

CDR3aa: CAWSGYSAFF
CDR3nt: TGTGCCTGGAGTGGATACTCGGCCTTCTTT
d_gene: NA
j_gene: TRBJ1-1
abundance: NA
v_gene: TRBV30

CDR3aa: CASSEPWGPYEQYF
CDR3nt: TGTGCCAGCAGTGAGCCTTGGGGTCCCTACGAGCAGTACTTC
d_gene: NA
j_gene: TRBJ2-7
abundance: once
v_gene: TRBV25-1

CDR3aa: CAIRAGLAGTETQYF
CDR3nt: TGTGCCATCAGGGCGGGTCTAGCGGGGACAGAGACCCAGTACTTC
d_gene: TRBD2
j_gene: TRBJ2-5
abundance: few
v_gene: TRBV10-3

CDR3aa: CAWSVGEVNEQFF
CDR3nt: TGTGCCTGGAGTGTTGGCGAGGTCAATGAGCAGTTCTTC
d_gene: NA
j_gene: TRBJ2-1
abundance: NA
v_gene: TRBV30

CDR3aa: CASSKVGNRGKNYGYTF
CDR3nt: TGTGCCAGCAGCAAAGTCGGAAACAGGGGGAAGAACTATGGCTACACCTTC
d_gene: NA
j_gene: TRBJ1-2
abundance: few
v_gene: TRBV21-1

CDR3aa: CASSQLALFGDEKLFF
CDR3nt: TGCGCCAGCAGTCAACTCGCCCTATTCGGTGATGAAAAACTGTTTTTT
d_gene: NA
j_gene: TRBJ1-4
abundance: NA
v_gene: TRBV23-1